A selection of T cell receptor beta chains follows, all from one sample in a study of preoperative IRX-2 immunotherapy in early breast cancer. Libraries were prepared by immunoSEQ multiplex PCR; TCRdb keeps only in-frame clonotypes and omits some of them. The table shows 30,000 to 35,000 clones, with roughly four fifths occurring only once. The specimen was lymph node tissue, collected from a patient treated with IRX-2 immunotherapy. Source of these receptors: a human donor with breast cancer. Both conserved end residues are part of each CDR3. Each record gives: CDR3 DNA, CDR3 protein, V gene, clone size, J gene, D gene. A D gene is named only where the DNA matches it firmly. Part of the rows lack a size; the others show once, few, many or a class for expanded clones.

TGTGCCAGCAGTCCCGGGACCTTAGCCCAGCCCCAGCATTTT | CASSPGTLAQPQHF | TRBV6-8 | NA | TRBJ1-5 | NA
TGTGCCAGCAGGGGCCACGGGGCCTCCTACGAGCAGTACTTC | CASRGHGASYEQYF | TRBV27 | NA | TRBJ2-7 | NA
TGTGCCAGCAGTTCCCCCGCCGCGACAGGGGCAGATACGCAGTATTTT | CASSSPAATGADTQYF | TRBV28 | once | TRBJ2-3 | TRBD1
TGTGCCAGCAGTTACGGGGGTGAAGCTTTCTTT | CASSYGGEAFF | TRBV6-4 | NA | TRBJ1-1 | NA
TGTGCCAGTAGCTATCAGGGGGTCAATGGAAACACCATATATTTT | CASSYQGVNGNTIYF | TRBV19 | NA | TRBJ1-3 | TRBD1
TGCAGCGTTTCCTTGGCTGTTGGAAACACCATATATTTT | CSVSLAVGNTIYF | TRBV29-1 | few | TRBJ1-3 | NA
TGTGCCAGCGTTGCGGACCCCTCCTACAATGAGCAGTTCTTC | CASVADPSYNEQFF | TRBV6-8 | NA | TRBJ2-1 | NA
TGTGCCAGCAGTTACTCCCCGACAGGGGGCGGTTCACCCCTCCACTTT | CASSYSPTGGGSPLHF | TRBV6-8 | NA | TRBJ1-6 | TRBD1
TGTGCCTGGAGTCTAGCGGGAGCCGATGAGCAGTTCTTC | CAWSLAGADEQFF | TRBV30 | NA | TRBJ2-1 | TRBD2
TGTGCCAGCAGTCTACTCGGGCAGGGAGAAGGGGAATGGCAGTACTTC | CASSLLGQGEGEWQYF | TRBV6-8 | NA | TRBJ2-7 | NA
TGTGCCAGCGAAGATTCGATACCCTCCTACGAGCAGTACTTC | CASEDSIPSYEQYF | TRBV28 | NA | TRBJ2-7 | NA
TGTGCCAGCAGCAGCAGGGTCATCCCGAACACCGGGGAGCTGTTTTTT | CASSSRVIPNTGELFF | TRBV7-7 | NA | TRBJ2-2 | NA
TGTGCCAGCAGCCCCAACTCTGGAAACACCATATATTTT | CASSPNSGNTIYF | TRBV6-8 | NA | TRBJ1-3 | NA
TGTGCCAGCACCGAACAGCTACATGGGCAGTACTTC | CASTEQLHGQYF | TRBV6-8 | NA | TRBJ2-7 | NA
TGTGCCAGTAGTATGGTAAGGGGTGACGAAAAACTGTTTTTT | CASSMVRGDEKLFF | TRBV19 | NA | TRBJ1-4 | NA
TGTGCCTGGAGCGGGGGGCCAGTTTCACCCCTCCACTTT | CAWSGGPVSPLHF | TRBV30 | NA | TRBJ1-6 | NA
TGTGCCAGCAGTTACCGCGGTGATAAACTGTTTTTT | CASSYRGDKLFF | TRBV6-8 | few | TRBJ1-4 | NA
TGCGCCAGCAGCCAAGGGCGCGGACTAGCGGGAGAGGATGAGCAGTTCTTC | CASSQGRGLAGEDEQFF | TRBV4-1 | NA | TRBJ2-1 | TRBD2
TGTGCCAGCGCCCCTGGGACACGCGGGGGATATAGCAATCAGCCCCAGCATTTT | CASAPGTRGGYSNQPQHF | TRBV28 | NA | TRBJ1-5 | NA
TGTGCCACCAGCCCAGGACAGGGGGCAATGGCAGCTTTCTTT | CATSPGQGAMAAFF | TRBV15 | few | TRBJ1-1 | TRBD1
TGTGCCAGCGCCGGCTCTGGAAACACCATATATTTT | CASAGSGNTIYF | TRBV12-5 | NA | TRBJ1-3 | NA
TGTGCCAGCAGCGCCTTAGCGGGAAATGAGCAGTTCTTC | CASSALAGNEQFF | TRBV6-8 | NA | TRBJ2-1 | TRBD2
TGCGCCAGCAGCCAAGATCTTGGGGGGCTCTACGAGCAGTACTTC | CASSQDLGGLYEQYF | TRBV1 | NA | TRBJ2-7 | NA
TGTGCCAGCAGCTTAGGTACGGGGTGGACCCAGTACTTC | CASSLGTGWTQYF | TRBV5-8 | NA | TRBJ2-5 | NA